This T cell receptor beta chain originates from a study of blood T cell repertoires in COVID-19. This CDR3 has 13 residues. V lost 7 bases and J lost 9; bases outside the gene matches: 8. Per the germline V gene, CDR1 is SGHRS and CDR2 is YFSETQ. Measured with immunoSEQ multiplex PCR; TCRdb has only the in-frame clones, and not every one. The sample lists about 160,000 clones, about 85% occurring once. The sequencing sample was made of peripheral blood. V is TRBV5-1 and J is TRBJ2-3; 10 bases fit TRBD2. The TCR comes from a man aged 35 to 55 with acute or convalescent COVID-19. The CDR3 sequence is CASFPPSGGTQYF. CDR3 coding DNA: TGCGCCAGCTTTCCGCCTAGCGGGGGAACGCAGTATTTT.